A selection of T cell receptor beta chains follows, all from one sample in a study of cytomegalovirus exposure and HLA in healthy donors. Sequencing used immunoSEQ multiplex PCR; TCRdb keeps in-frame clones, though not all of them. The sample shows 90,000 to 130,000 clones, 95% of them seen only once. Source material: PBMCs. The receptors derive from a woman between 18 and 30 years old in good health and CMV-seronegative. The CDR3 runs from the conserved cysteine through the conserved F or W. Each record gives: D gene, J gene, V gene, clone size, CDR3 protein, CDR3 DNA. A D gene is named only where the DNA matches it firmly. Some rows have no size entry. The others give once, few or many, or a class for an expanded clone.

D: .
J: TRBJ2-3
V: TRBV28
size: .
CDR3: CASSLYPGTTSTDTQYF
DNA: TGTGCCAGCAGCCTTTACCCCGGGACAACTAGCACAGATACGCAGTATTTT

D: TRBD1
J: TRBJ2-7
V: TRBV28
size: .
CDR3: CASSTTGAGYEQYF
DNA: TGTGCCAGCAGTACCACAGGGGCAGGCTACGAGCAGTACTTC

D: .
J: TRBJ2-7
V: TRBV5-4
size: .
CDR3: CASSLAGGGPSYEQYF
DNA: TGTGCCAGCAGCTTGGCCGGTGGGGGCCCGAGCTACGAGCAGTACTTC

D: .
J: TRBJ2-1
V: TRBV10-3
size: .
CDR3: CAISETSDKEQFF
DNA: TGTGCCATCAGTGAGACCTCGGACAAGGAGCAGTTCTTC

D: TRBD1
J: TRBJ1-2
V: TRBV28
size: .
CDR3: CASRDSTNYGYTF
DNA: TGTGCCAGCCGGGACAGTACTAACTATGGCTACACCTTC

D: TRBD1
J: TRBJ2-7
V: TRBV18
size: .
CDR3: CASSPPGTGGGEQYF
DNA: TGTGCCAGCTCACCCCCCGGGACAGGGGGTGGCGAGCAGTACTTC

D: .
J: TRBJ1-2
V: TRBV5-4
size: .
CDR3: CASSPHREPLYGYTF
DNA: TGTGCCAGCAGCCCACACAGGGAGCCCCTCTATGGCTACACCTTC

D: .
J: TRBJ2-2
V: TRBV7-9
size: .
CDR3: CASSFPPYGELFF
DNA: TGTGCCAGCAGCTTCCCCCCGTACGGGGAGCTGTTTTTT

D: TRBD2
J: TRBJ2-7
V: TRBV5-1
size: .
CDR3: CASSLVGTSGGASSYEQYF
DNA: TGCGCCAGCAGCTTGGTAGGGACTAGCGGGGGGGCGAGCTCCTACGAGCAGTACTTC

D: .
J: TRBJ2-3
V: TRBV19
size: once
CDR3: CASNRNADTQYF
DNA: TGTGCCAGTAACAGGAACGCAGATACGCAGTATTTT